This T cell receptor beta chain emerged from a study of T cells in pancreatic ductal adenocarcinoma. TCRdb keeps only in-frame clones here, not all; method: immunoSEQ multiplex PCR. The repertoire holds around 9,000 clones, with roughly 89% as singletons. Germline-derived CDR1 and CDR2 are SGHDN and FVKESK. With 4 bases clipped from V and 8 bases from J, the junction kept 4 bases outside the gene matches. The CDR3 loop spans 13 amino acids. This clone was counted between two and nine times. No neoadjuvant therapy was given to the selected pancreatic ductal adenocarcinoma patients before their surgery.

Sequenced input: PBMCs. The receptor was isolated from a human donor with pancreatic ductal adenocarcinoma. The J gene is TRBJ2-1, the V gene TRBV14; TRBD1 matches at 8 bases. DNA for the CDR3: TGTGCCAGCAGCCGGCAGGGGGCCGATGAGCAGTTCTTC. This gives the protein CASSRQGADEQFF.